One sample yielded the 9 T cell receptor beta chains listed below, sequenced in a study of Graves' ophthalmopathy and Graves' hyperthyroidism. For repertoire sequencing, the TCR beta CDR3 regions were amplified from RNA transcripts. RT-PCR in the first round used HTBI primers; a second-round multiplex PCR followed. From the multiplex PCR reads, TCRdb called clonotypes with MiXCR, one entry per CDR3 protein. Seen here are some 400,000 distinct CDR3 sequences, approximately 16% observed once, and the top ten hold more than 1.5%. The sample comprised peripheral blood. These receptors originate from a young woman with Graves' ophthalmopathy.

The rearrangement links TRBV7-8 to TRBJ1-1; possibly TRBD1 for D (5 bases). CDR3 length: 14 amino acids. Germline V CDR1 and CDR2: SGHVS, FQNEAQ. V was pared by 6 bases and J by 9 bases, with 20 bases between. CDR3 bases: TGTGCCAGCAGTTCTTGGGACGGCTTGGGAAAAGCTTTCTTT. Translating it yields CASSSWDGLGKAFF.

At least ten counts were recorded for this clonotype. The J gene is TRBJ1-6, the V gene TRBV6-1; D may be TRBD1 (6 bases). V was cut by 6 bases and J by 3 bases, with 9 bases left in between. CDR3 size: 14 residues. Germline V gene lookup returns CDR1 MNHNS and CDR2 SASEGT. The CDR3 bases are TGTGCCAGCAGACAGGGCTTCTATAATTCACCCCTCCACTTT. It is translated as CASRQGFYNSPLHF.

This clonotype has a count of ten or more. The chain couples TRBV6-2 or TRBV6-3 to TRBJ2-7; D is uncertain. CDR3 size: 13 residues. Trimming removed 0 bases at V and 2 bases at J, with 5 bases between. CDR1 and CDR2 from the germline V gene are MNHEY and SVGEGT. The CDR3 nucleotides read TGTGCCAGCAGTTACTCCGGACCCTACGAGCAGTACTTC. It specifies CASSYSGPYEQYF.

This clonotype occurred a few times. The CDR3 protein is CASSLGVPPLHF. The CDR3 region has the DNA TGTGCCAGCAGCTTGGGGGTACCACCCCTCCACTTT. The chain has TRBV7-2 and TRBJ1-6; a possible D gene is TRBD1 (5 bases). Germline values: CDR1 SGHTA, CDR2 FQGNSA. The V end lost 3 bases, the J end lost 11 bases, and 8 bases lay between the germline ends. CDR3 length equals 12 residues.

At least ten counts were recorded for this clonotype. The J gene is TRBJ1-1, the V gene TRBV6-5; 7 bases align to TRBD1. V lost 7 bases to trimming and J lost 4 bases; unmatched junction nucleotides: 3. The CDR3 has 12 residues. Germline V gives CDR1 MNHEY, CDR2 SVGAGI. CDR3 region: CASIRDSTEAFF. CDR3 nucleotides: TGTGCCAGCATTCGGGACAGCACTGAAGCTTTCTTT.

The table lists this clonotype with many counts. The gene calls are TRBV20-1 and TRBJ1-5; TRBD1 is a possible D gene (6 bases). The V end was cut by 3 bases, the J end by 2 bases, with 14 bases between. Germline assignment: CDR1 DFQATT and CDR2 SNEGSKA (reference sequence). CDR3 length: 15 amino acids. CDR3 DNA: TGCAGTGCTAGGGCTTTGGGGGGCGGCAATCAGCCCCAGCATTTT. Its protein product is CSARALGGGNQPQHF.

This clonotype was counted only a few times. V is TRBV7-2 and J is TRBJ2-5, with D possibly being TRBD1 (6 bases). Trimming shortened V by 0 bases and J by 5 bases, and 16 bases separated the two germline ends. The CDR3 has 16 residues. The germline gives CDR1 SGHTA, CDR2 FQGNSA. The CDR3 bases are TGTGCCAGCAGCTTAGCGTCATGGGGGCGAGGGGAGACCCAGTACTTC. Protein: CASSLASWGRGETQYF.

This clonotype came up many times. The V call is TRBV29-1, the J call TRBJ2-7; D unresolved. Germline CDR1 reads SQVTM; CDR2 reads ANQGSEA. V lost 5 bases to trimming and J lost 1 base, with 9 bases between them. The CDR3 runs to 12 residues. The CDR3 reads CSVRTVSYEQYF. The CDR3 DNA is TGCAGCGTTCGGACGGTATCCTACGAGCAGTACTTC.

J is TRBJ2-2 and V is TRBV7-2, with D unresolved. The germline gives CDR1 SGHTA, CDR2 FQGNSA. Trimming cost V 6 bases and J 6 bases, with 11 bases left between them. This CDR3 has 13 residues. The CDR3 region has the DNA TGTGCCAGCAGTCGCAAGGGCTCCGGGGAGCTGTTTTTT. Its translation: CASSRKGSGELFF.